The 29 T cell receptor beta chains presented below share a single source sample, sequenced in a study of glioma-infiltrating T cells after dendritic cell vaccination. Assay used: immunoSEQ multiplex PCR; TCRdb lists only in-frame clones, some missing. The sample records more than 75,000 clones, around 83% being singletons. Time point of the sample: after dendritic cell vaccination, including at tumor progression/relapse. The sequenced sample was blood, obtained after dendritic cell vaccination. These receptors were obtained from a human donor with glioblastoma.

The chain employs TRBV7-9 and TRBJ2-5, with 7 bases identical to TRBD1. J was trimmed by 3 bases and V by 5 bases; bases with no gene match: 9. The CDR3 spans 15 residues. Germline V gene lookup returns CDR1 SEHNR and CDR2 FQNEAQ (reference sequence). The CDR3 DNA follows: TGTGCCAGCAGCGCGACAGGGTTTCGGGAAGAGACCCAGTACTTC. Amino acid sequence: CASSATGFREETQYF.

This clone was counted only a few times. The rearrangement links TRBV5-1 to TRBJ2-1, with 11 nucleotides matching TRBD2. This CDR3 has 16 amino acids. V lost 1 base, J lost 7 bases, and 7 bases stayed unmatched. Germline V CDR1 and CDR2: SGHRS, YFSETQ. CDR3 loop: CASSLFLAGGTNEQFF. The DNA for the CDR3 is TGCGCCAGCAGCTTGTTCCTAGCGGGGGGTACGAATGAGCAGTTCTTC. The whole variable domain, filled in from reference TRBV5-1 and TRBJ2-1, reads KAGVTQTPRYLIKTRGQQVTLSCSPISGHRSVSWYQQTPGQGLQFLFEYFSETQRNKGNFPGRFSGRQFSNSRSEMNVSTLELGDSALYLCASSLFLAGGTNEQFFGPGTRLTVL.

Turning to this clone: It is unclear where the CDR3 begins or ends on the DNA, so no DNA is shown, and the CDR3 is as TCRdb lists it. Within the sample, other DNA sequences also encode this same CDR3. The rearrangement joins TRBV6-1 to TRBJ1-6; the table gives TRBD1 as D, unverified against the DNA. CDR1 and CDR2 from the germline V gene are MNHNS and SASEGT. The CDR3 length is 16 residues, termini included. The CDR3 is CASSDVLFAGGSPLHF.

The V call is TRBV2, the J call TRBJ2-5; no definite D call. Germline values: CDR1 SNHLY, CDR2 FYNNEI. The CDR3 runs 11 residues. Trimming pared 7 bases from V and 2 bases from J, leaving 5 bases between. The CDR3 region has the DNA TGTGCCAGCACAGCGCAAGAGACCCAGTACTTC. Its translation: CASTAQETQYF.

The chain combines TRBV9 with TRBJ2-2; no clear D. The CDR3 consists of 14 residues. V dropped 0 bases and J dropped 6 bases, with 9 bases sitting between them. Germline CDR1 is SGDLS and CDR2 is YYNGEE. The CDR3 loop reads CASSVAEHSGELFF. The CDR3, as DNA: TGTGCCAGCAGCGTAGCTGAGCATTCCGGGGAGCTGTTTTTT.

V usage is TRBV2 and J usage is TRBJ2-2; a weak D match, TRBD1 (6 bases). V dropped 6 bases and J dropped 0 bases, with 14 bases sitting between them. Per the germline V gene, CDR1 is SNHLY and CDR2 is FYNNEI. The CDR3 runs 16 residues. The CDR3, as DNA: TGTGCCAGCAGGAATCCCGGGACATCGAACACCGGGGAGCTGTTTTTT. Translating gives CASRNPGTSNTGELFF.

This clone showed up just a few times. The chain is built from TRBV11-2 and TRBJ2-3, with 9 nucleotides matching TRBD2. Unmatched junction bases numbered 3, after V lost 6 bases and J lost 2 bases. Germline V gene lookup returns CDR1 SGHAT and CDR2 FQNNGV. This CDR3 is 14 amino acids long. The CDR3 DNA is TGTGCCAGCAGTCCGGGACTAGCCACAGATACGCAGTATTTT. Amino acid sequence: CASSPGLATDTQYF.

J is TRBJ1-4 and V is TRBV5-1, with D possibly matching TRBD1 (6 bases). Germline V CDR1 and CDR2: SGHRS, YFSETQ. This CDR3 comprises 14 residues. The V end was cut by 3 bases, the J end by 4 bases, with 10 bases between. The CDR3 region has the DNA TGCGCCAGCAGCTCAAGGGGGGGTAATGAAAAACTGTTTTTT. Protein sequence: CASSSRGGNEKLFF.

The J gene is TRBJ1-1, the V gene TRBV27; D is unresolved. The length of the CDR3 is 14 residues. Germline V gene data show CDR1 as MNHEY and CDR2 as SMNVEV (reference sequence). V lost 3 bases and J 5 bases, leaving 13 bases between the germline ends. The CDR3: CASSLGQAGTEAFF. The CDR3, as DNA: TGTGCCAGCAGTTTGGGTCAGGCGGGAACTGAAGCTTTCTTT.

The table lists this clone with a few counts. This chain links TRBV29-1 with TRBJ1-1; 7 bases fit TRBD1. Germline CDR1 reads SQVTM; CDR2 reads ANQGSEA. The V gene end was trimmed by 6 bases and the J gene end by 2 bases; junction bases not matched to a gene: 6. This CDR3 comprises 13 residues. The CDR3 spells CSVNYRGNTEAFF. CDR3 nucleotides: TGCAGCGTGAACTACAGGGGAAACACTGAAGCTTTCTTT.

The chain couples TRBV4-3 to TRBJ2-1; D is undetermined. Germline CDR1 LGHNA, CDR2 YSLEER. V was trimmed by 0 bases and J by 8 bases, leaving 8 bases between them. The CDR3 loop spans 13 amino acids. This CDR3 is CASSQDVSDEQFF. The DNA of the CDR3 is TGCGCCAGCAGCCAAGATGTATCTGATGAGCAGTTCTTC.

This clone has just one count. The chain recombines TRBV7-9 with TRBJ2-3; 7 bases agree with TRBD1. V gave up 2 bases and J gave up 0 bases; unmatched junction bases: 5. The CDR3 runs 16 residues. Germline V gives CDR1 SEHNR, CDR2 FQNEAQ (reference sequence). The CDR3 region is CASSLSGTASTDTQYF. In DNA, the CDR3 is TGTGCCAGCAGCTTATCCGGGACAGCGAGCACAGATACGCAGTATTTT.

The gene calls are TRBV7-2 and TRBJ1-6; D gene uncertain. The CDR3 loop spans 16 amino acids. Germline values: CDR1 SGHTA, CDR2 FQGNSA. The V and J ends lost 0 bases and 7 bases respectively, with 13 bases between them. CDR3 amino acids: CASSLAGGARNSPLHF. CDR3 in DNA: TGTGCCAGCAGCTTAGCGGGTGGAGCCAGAAATTCACCCCTCCACTTT.

The gene calls are TRBV4-3 and TRBJ2-7; D perhaps matches TRBD2 (5 bases). Trimming left V 4 bases short and J 6 bases short, with 16 bases between. This CDR3 comprises 14 residues. Germline V lookup: CDR1 LGHNA, CDR2 YSLEER. CDR3 region: CASSPTHAGGEQYF. Here the CDR3 DNA reads TGCGCCAGCAGCCCTACCCACGCAGGAGGCGAGCAGTACTTC.

This chain joins TRBV5-1 and TRBJ1-2; D possibly corresponds to TRBD1 (5 bases). The CDR3 contains 14 residues. The V and J ends lost 0 bases and 0 bases respectively, with 6 bases between them. Germline V gene lookup returns CDR1 SGHRS and CDR2 YFSETQ. Here the CDR3 DNA reads TGCGCCAGCAGCTTGGAGACAGCTAACTATGGCTACACCTTC. Its translation is CASSLETANYGYTF.

This clone has a handful of counts. V usage is TRBV7-3 and J usage is TRBJ2-1; D is perhaps TRBD2 (6 bases). CDR1 and CDR2 from the germline V gene are SGHTA and FQGTGA. V dropped 4 bases and J dropped 9 bases, with 16 bases sitting between them. The CDR3 spans 14 residues. In nucleotides, the CDR3 is TGTGCCAGCAGCTCCGGGTTACGGGACTCTGAGCAGTTCTTC. Its translation: CASSSGLRDSEQFF.

The CDR3 spells CASSSDRSSYNSPLHF. DNA for the CDR3: TGTGCCAGCAGTTCGGACAGGAGCTCCTATAATTCACCCCTCCACTTT. The V call is TRBV6-5, the J call TRBJ1-6; 7 bases line up with TRBD1. The CDR3 sequence is 16 residues long. Losses at the gene ends were 4 bases for V and 0 bases for J; bases not matched to a gene: 3. CDR1 is MNHEY and CDR2 is SVGAGI in the germline V gene.

The genes are TRBV18 and TRBJ2-3; possibly TRBD1 for D (6 bases). V gave up 4 bases and J gave up 1 base, with 12 bases separating them. The CDR3 is made up of 15 amino acids. From germline, CDR1 is KGHSH and CDR2 LQKENI. CDR3 residues: CASSLAGEGTDTQYF. CDR3 DNA sequence: TGTGCCAGCTCACTAGCAGGGGAAGGCACAGATACGCAGTATTTT. The whole variable domain, filled in from reference TRBV18 and TRBJ2-3, reads NAGVMQNPRHLVRRRGQEARLRCSPMKGHSHVYWYRQLPEEGLKFMVYLQKENIIDESGMPKERFSAEFPKEGPSILRIQQVVRGDSAAYFCASSLAGEGTDTQYFGPGTRLTVL.

This chain links TRBV6-6 with TRBJ2-3, with TRBD1 identical over 10 bases. The CDR3 extends over 13 amino acids. Germline V gene data show CDR1 as MNHNY and CDR2 as SVGAGI (reference sequence). The J segment lost 4 bases and the V segment lost 8 bases, leaving 3 bases of the junction unmatched. CDR3 protein: CASRDRGADTQYF. The CDR3 nucleotides are TGTGCCAGCCGGGACAGGGGTGCAGATACGCAGTATTTT.

The V gene is TRBV6-5, the J gene TRBJ1-2, with D tentatively TRBD1 (6 bases). The CDR3 covers 14 residues. From germline, CDR1 is MNHEY and CDR2 SVGAGI. The V end lost 7 bases, the J end lost 1 base, and 13 bases lay between the germline ends. The chain's CDR3 is CASTQGSGNYGYTF. The CDR3 nucleotides are TGTGCCAGCACCCAGGGGTCGGGTAACTATGGCTACACCTTC.

The chain is built from TRBV10-3 and TRBJ2-2; 11 bases agree with TRBD1. Germline CDR1 is ENHRY and CDR2 is SYGVKD. The CDR3 length is 17 residues. V lost 4 bases to trimming and J lost 1 base; unmatched junction nucleotides: 5. The CDR3 nucleotides read TGTGCCATCAGTGGGCGGACAGGGGGCAGGAACACCGGGGAGCTGTTTTTT. Translation gives CAISGRTGGRNTGELFF.

The gene calls are TRBV6-1 and TRBJ1-2, with D possibly being TRBD1 (6 bases). Trimming shortened V by 6 bases and J by 2 bases, and 13 bases separated the two germline ends. The CDR3 length is 14 residues. Germline-derived CDR1 and CDR2 are MNHNS and SASEGT. The CDR3 region is CASSGDRLNYGYTF. The CDR3, as DNA: TGTGCCAGCAGCGGAGACAGGTTAAACTATGGCTACACCTTC.

The J gene is TRBJ2-2, the V gene TRBV5-1; tentatively, D is TRBD2 (6 bases). The length of the CDR3 is 16 residues. The germline gives CDR1 SGHRS, CDR2 YFSETQ. Trimming took off 2 bases at V and 6 bases at J, with 17 bases between the two ends. CDR3 coding DNA: TGCGCCAGCAGCTTTGATCCAGTGGGGGAGGCCGGGGAGCTGTTTTTT. Protein sequence: CASSFDPVGEAGELFF.

J is TRBJ1-1 and V is TRBV7-8, with 11 positions matching TRBD1. The CDR3 is made up of 13 amino acids. V lost 5 bases to trimming and J lost 5 bases; unmatched junction nucleotides: 1. The germline V gene has CDR1 SGHVS and CDR2 FQNEAQ. The CDR3 loop is CASSGQGATEAFF. The CDR3 DNA reads TGTGCCAGCAGCGGACAGGGGGCAACTGAAGCTTTCTTT.

The chain recombines TRBV19 with TRBJ2-1, with 10 bases that match TRBD2. V shed 6 bases and J 5 bases; nucleotides not matched to a gene: 7. CDR3 length: 15 amino acids. Germline V gene data show CDR1 as LNHDA and CDR2 as SQIVND (reference sequence). The CDR3 spells CASRQGLADNNEQFF. The CDR3 coding sequence is TGTGCCAGTAGACAAGGACTAGCGGATAACAATGAGCAGTTCTTC.

The chain couples TRBV9 to TRBJ2-1, with 8 bases identical to TRBD2. Germline assignment: CDR1 SGDLS and CDR2 YYNGEE. This CDR3 is 16 amino acids long. V dropped 4 bases and J dropped 5; count of bases not matched to a gene: 11. CDR3: CASSPGGLVGDNEQFF. The CDR3 DNA sequence: TGTGCCAGCAGCCCCGGGGGACTAGTTGGGGACAATGAGCAGTTCTTC.

The J gene is TRBJ2-7, the V gene TRBV28; no firm D call. V gave up 5 bases and J gave up 1 base, with 15 bases separating them. Germline CDR1 MDHEN, CDR2 SYDVKM. The CDR3 spans 15 residues. CDR3 protein: CASSVSGSPSYEQYF. CDR3 coding DNA: TGTGCCAGCAGTGTTTCCGGGTCCCCTTCCTACGAGCAGTACTTC.

The V call is TRBV10-3, the J call TRBJ1-1, with 8 bases identical to TRBD1. J lost 0 bases, V lost 6 bases, and 3 bases had no gene match. Germline CDR1 ENHRY, CDR2 SYGVKD. The CDR3 runs to 14 residues. The DNA for the CDR3 is TGTGCCATCAGGACAGGGGAGGTGAACACTGAAGCTTTCTTT. Protein product: CAIRTGEVNTEAFF.

The V call is TRBV30, the J call TRBJ2-2, with a weak D call TRBD2 (5 bases). The CDR3 covers 10 residues. V dropped 8 bases and J dropped 6 bases, with 7 bases sitting between them. CDR1 is GTSNPN, CDR2 SVGIG, per germline (reference sequence). DNA of the CDR3: TGTGCCCGGGGAGCCGGGGAGCTGTTTTTT. As protein: CARGAGELFF.